The 5 T cell receptor beta chains below come from one sample, sequenced in a study of CD8 T cells in ankylosing spondylitis. Study-level findings and limits: Ankylosing spondylitis blood appeared to be characterized by a TCR beta motif of fewer than ten highly homologous variants.

Their cognate antigens are unknown. One entry per CDR3 protein, called by TCRdb with MiXCR from the 5' RACE reads. The table lists 200,000 to 250,000 distinct CDR3 sequences, about 18% of them singletons. Sequenced: blood, either unsorted or a sorted T cell fraction (not recorded which). Source of these receptors: a male donor with ankylosing spondylitis.

This clonotype was counted between two and nine times. This chain uses TRBV2 with TRBJ2-6; a possible D gene is TRBD2 (7 bases). This CDR3 has 18 residues. The V gene's germline CDR1 is SNHLY and CDR2 FYNNEI. Trimming removed 4 bases at V and 0 bases at J, with 16 bases between. CDR3 in amino acids: CASSAGDYLSSGANVLTF. CDR3 coding DNA: TGTGCCAGCAGTGCAGGGGACTACCTCAGCTCTGGGGCCAACGTCCTGACTTTC.

Only a few counts were recorded for this clonotype. The chain links TRBV10-2 to TRBJ1-2, with TRBD1 matching over 9 bases. The length of the CDR3 is 15 residues. The V segment lost 8 bases and the J segment 5 bases; nucleotides outside the gene matches: 12. The germline CDR1 and CDR2 sequences are WSHSY and SAAADI. The CDR3 reads CASRGTGSGNYGYTF. The DNA of the CDR3 is TGCGCCAGCCGTGGGACAGGGTCGGGGAATTATGGCTACACCTTC.

This clonotype was counted a few times. The V gene is TRBV2, the J gene TRBJ1-2; maybe TRBD1 (6 bases). This CDR3 has 16 amino acids. V shed 2 bases and J shed 1 base, with 14 bases lying between them. Germline lookup yields CDR1 SNHLY and CDR2 FYNNEI. The CDR3 protein is CASSEPTGQYNYGYTF. CDR3 nucleotides: TGTGCCAGCAGTGAACCGACAGGACAGTATAACTATGGCTACACCTTC.

The chain joins TRBV7-9 to TRBJ1-1; TRBD1 matches 9 bases. V shed 1 base, J shed 1 base, and the junction held 7 bases outside the gene matches. This CDR3 contains 17 residues. Germline-derived CDR1 and CDR2 are SEHNR and FQNEAQ (reference sequence). The CDR3 nucleotides are TGTGCCAGCAGCTTAGGCCGGACAGGGGAAAGGAACACTGAAGCTTTCTTT. Translated: CASSLGRTGERNTEAFF.

The chain is built from TRBV4-2 and TRBJ2-7; 8 bases align to TRBD2. Per germline, CDR1 LGHNA and CDR2 YNFKEQ. The J segment lost 4 bases and the V segment lost 3 bases, leaving 11 bases of the junction unmatched. This CDR3 is 16 amino acids long. Here the CDR3 reads CASSQSPSGSVYEQYF. Written as DNA, the CDR3 is TGTGCCAGCAGCCAGTCCCCCAGCGGGAGTGTGTACGAGCAGTACTTC.